Given below is one T cell receptor (beta chain) in context. The antigen is undetermined. These data are taken from a study of cytomegalovirus exposure and HLA in healthy donors. Study-wide results and limits: V segments that were indistinguishable, TRBV6-2 and TRBV6-3 among them, were omitted from analysis. Analyses of presence/absence relied on an assumption of roughly uniform sequencing depth across donors. Across donors, most TCRs were seen rarely, yet some public ones were widespread. About 87% or about 30% of the time was how often most TCR beta V segments were productive, according to an earlier analysis.

PCR used 60 Vbeta primers and 13 Jbeta primers. The method was immunoSEQ multiplex PCR; TCRdb's version includes in-frame clones alone and lacks a portion of them. The data hold approximately 190,000 clones, with about four fifths observed a single time. The CDR3 length is 16 residues. Trimming left V 4 bases short and J 0 bases short, with 16 bases between. Germline V gene data show CDR1 as MNHEY and CDR2 as SMNVEV (reference sequence). This receptor was taken from a woman aged 18-30 years in good health and CMV-seronegative. The chain uses TRBV27 and TRBJ2-7; D gene ambiguous. Sequencing used PBMCs. CDR3 nucleotides: TGTGCCAGCAGTTATAGCTCCGGAGAGAGCTCCTACGAGCAGTACTTC. Its translation is CASSYSSGESSYEQYF.